This TCR beta chain was recorded in a study of blood T cell repertoires in COVID-19. The table came from immunoSEQ multiplex PCR; TCRdb's copy has only in-frame clones and leaves some out. This sample has roughly 350,000 clones, with more than 90% found just once. Enrolled through a virtual design, the participants were between roughly 18 and 95 years of age and came from fewer than 30 US areas. What the recovered Cohort 3 donors had was two negative PCRs, clearance, or symptom resolution. The CDR3 runs to 16 residues. Trimming cost V 2 bases and J 4 bases, with 14 bases left between them. Germline V gene lookup returns CDR1 SGHTA and CDR2 FQGNSA.

The sample was PBMCs or T cells enriched from blood (not recorded which). This chain joins TRBV7-2 and TRBJ2-2; the D gene is possibly TRBD2 (6 bases). This TCR was sampled from a young woman who had recovered from COVID-19. This CDR3 is CASSLYRRGSTGELFF. For the CDR3, the DNA is TGTGCCAGCAGCTTATATCGGCGGGGTAGCACCGGGGAGCTGTTTTTT. Supplemented by reference TRBV7-2 and TRBJ2-2, the full variable domain reads GAGVSQSPSNKVTEKGKDVELRCDPISGHTALYWYRQSLGQGLEFLIYFQGNSAPDKSGLPSDRFSAERTGGSVSTLTIQRTQQEDSAVYLCASSLYRRGSTGELFFGEGSRLTVL.